Following are 16 T cell receptor beta chains from one sample sequenced in a study of T cell responses to AZD1222 COVID-19 vaccine (dated by TCRdb to the early 2020s). The sample's time point label, in plain terms: about 28 days (+/-7) after the second vaccine dose. The method was the immunoSEQ multiplex PCR assay. Sourced from immuneACCESS, this table was stored by TCRdb with only in-frame sequences that have V and J called. A share of the clones is absent; for the studies checked, an unresolved V gene accounts for under half, and the remainder has no known explanation. The sample contains about 180,000 clones, around nine tenths of them found a single time. The top ten clones comprise around 2% of the sample. The material sequenced was peripheral blood, taken 28 days after the second AZD1222 dose. The receptor set was obtained from an adult who received the AZD1222 COVID-19 vaccine.

V and J are TRBV6-6 and TRBJ1-2; D ambiguous. V lost 7 bases to trimming and J lost 5 bases, with 8 bases between them. This CDR3 has 11 residues. Germline lookup yields CDR1 MNHNY and CDR2 SVGAGI (reference sequence). The CDR3 here is CASNQQYGYTF. DNA for the CDR3: TGTGCCAGCAATCAACAGTATGGCTACACCTTC.

The rearrangement links TRBV7-8 to TRBJ1-3; no firm D call. Germline-derived CDR1 and CDR2 are SGHVS and FQNEAQ. This CDR3 comprises 19 residues. The V end lost 0 bases, the J end lost 1 base, and 19 bases lay between the germline ends. CDR3 DNA sequence: TGTGCCAGCAGCTTAGCGCTTAGGAAGACTTTGAATTCTGGAAACACCATATATTTT. Protein sequence: CASSLALRKTLNSGNTIYF.

The J gene is TRBJ2-3, the V gene TRBV12-5; D is unresolved. CDR3 length: 13 amino acids. The V and J ends lost 5 bases and 4 bases respectively, with 10 bases between them. Germline CDR1 is LGHNT and CDR2 is FRNRAP. CDR3 nucleotides: TGTGCTAGTGGTCTGGGGTCAGCAGATACGCAGTATTTT. Its translation is CASGLGSADTQYF.

The chain joins TRBV7-2 to TRBJ2-3, with D unclear. V gave up 8 bases and J gave up 1 base, with 19 bases separating them. CDR3 length: 16 residues. CDR1 SGHTA and CDR2 FQGNSA come from the germline V gene. The chain's CDR3 is CASGPGYRPGTDTQYF. DNA for the CDR3: TGTGCCAGCGGACCAGGATACCGCCCCGGCACAGATACGCAGTATTTT.

J is TRBJ1-2 and V is TRBV7-9; 9 nucleotides agree with TRBD1. The CDR3 sequence is 13 residues long. In germline, CDR1 is SEHNR, CDR2 FQNEAQ (reference sequence). The ends lost 11 bases at V and 2 bases at J; junction bases unmatched: 6. In DNA form, the CDR3 reads TGTGCCGGACAGGGGTCGACAAACTATGGCTACACCTTC. Protein sequence: CAGQGSTNYGYTF.

The chain combines TRBV10-3 with TRBJ1-6; D gene uncertain. Germline loops: CDR1 ENHRY, CDR2 SYGVKD. The CDR3 runs 15 residues. V was cut by 10 bases and J by 14 bases, with 27 bases left in between. In DNA form, the CDR3 reads TGTGCCACCATGGGTGGGAGCACCGAGTTATCAGCCCTCCACTTT. Protein product: CATMGGSTELSALHF.

The chain couples TRBV4-1 to TRBJ1-1; a possible D gene is TRBD1 (6 bases). In germline, CDR1 is MGHRA, CDR2 YSYEKL. V gave up 2 bases and J gave up 1 base, with 11 bases separating them. This CDR3 comprises 15 residues. In nucleotides, the CDR3 is TGCGCCAGCAGCCAACAGGGGCAGGGGAACACTGAAGCTTTCTTT. Encoded protein: CASSQQGQGNTEAFF.

The chain combines TRBV30 with TRBJ1-2; 7 bases match TRBD1. Germline assignment: CDR1 GTSNPN and CDR2 SVGIG (reference sequence). The CDR3 consists of 12 residues. The J segment lost 8 bases and the V segment lost 4 bases, leaving 7 bases of the junction unmatched. In DNA form, the CDR3 reads TGTGCCTGGACTACCACAGGGGTCGGCTACACCTTC. Its translation is CAWTTTGVGYTF.

This chain joins TRBV27 and TRBJ2-2; D possibly corresponds to TRBD2 (6 bases). The germline CDR1 and CDR2 sequences are MNHEY and SMNVEV (reference sequence). Trimming took off 5 bases at V and 0 bases at J, with 10 bases between the two ends. The CDR3 is 15 amino acids. Here the CDR3 DNA reads TGTGCCAGCAGTGGCCGACTAGCGAACACCGGGGAGCTGTTTTTT. This sequence encodes CASSGRLANTGELFF.

This sequence joins TRBV28 and TRBJ1-2; TRBD1 agrees at 11 bases. The germline V gene has CDR1 MDHEN and CDR2 SYDVKM. This CDR3 is built from 14 residues. V lost 5 bases and J lost 8; bases outside the gene matches: 7. CDR3 DNA sequence: TGTGCCAGCAGTCCAGGACAGGGGGCTTGGGGCTACACCTTC. Residues: CASSPGQGAWGYTF.

The V call is TRBV24-1, the J call TRBJ1-2; D unresolved. Germline CDR1 reads KGHDR; CDR2 reads SFDVKD. The CDR3 covers 15 residues. V gave up 5 bases and J gave up 1 base, with 13 bases separating them. Here the CDR3 reads CATSGDEDFNYGYTF. As DNA, the CDR3 is TGTGCCACCAGTGGGGATGAGGACTTTAACTATGGCTACACCTTC.

The chain recombines TRBV29-1 with TRBJ2-2, with 9 bases matching TRBD1. The CDR3 is 13 amino acids. In germline, CDR1 is SQVTM, CDR2 ANQGSEA. Trimming at V came to 6 bases and at J to 4 bases, leaving 3 bases not matched to a gene. The DNA for the CDR3 is TGCAGCGTCGGACAGGGGATCACCGGGGAGCTGTTTTTT. Encoded protein: CSVGQGITGELFF.

CDR3 in amino acids: CASRWAGGNEKLFF. The CDR3 bases are TGTGCCAGCCGCTGGGCCGGTGGAAACGAAAAACTGTTTTTT. The V and J genes are TRBV13 and TRBJ1-4, with D hard to call. V lost 8 bases and J lost 8, with 18 bases in between. The CDR3 is 14 amino acids. Germline CDR1 reads PRHDT; CDR2 reads FYEKMQ (reference sequence).

The chain employs TRBV14 and TRBJ2-4; tentative D call: TRBD1 (6 bases). CDR1 and CDR2 (germline): SGHDN, FVKESK. The CDR3 has 15 amino acids. V shed 3 bases and J shed 9 bases, with 18 bases lying between them. CDR3 loop: CASSQGTLQGLIQYF. The CDR3, as DNA: TGTGCCAGCAGCCAGGGGACCCTACAGGGTCTCATTCAGTACTTC.

In this sample, this clone turned up once. The V call is TRBV19, the J call TRBJ1-6, with D maybe TRBD1 (6 bases). CDR1 is LNHDA and CDR2 is SQIVND in the germline V gene (reference sequence). Trimming shortened V by 5 bases and J by 5 bases, and 10 bases separated the two germline ends. The CDR3 is made up of 14 amino acids. CDR3 DNA: TGTGCCAGTAGTGCCAGGGGAGATAATTCACCCCTCCACTTT. Amino acid sequence: CASSARGDNSPLHF.

This clone was seen just once. The chain combines TRBV5-4 with TRBJ1-5; 9 nucleotides agree with TRBD1. V trimming: 3 bases; J trimming: 2 bases; junction bases outside the gene matches: 6. CDR3 length: 16 amino acids. Germline lookup yields CDR1 SGHNT and CDR2 YYREEE (reference sequence). CDR3 nucleotide sequence: TGTGCCAGCAGCTATACAGGGGGCGCGCGCAATCAGCCCCAGCATTTT. Amino acids: CASSYTGGARNQPQHF.